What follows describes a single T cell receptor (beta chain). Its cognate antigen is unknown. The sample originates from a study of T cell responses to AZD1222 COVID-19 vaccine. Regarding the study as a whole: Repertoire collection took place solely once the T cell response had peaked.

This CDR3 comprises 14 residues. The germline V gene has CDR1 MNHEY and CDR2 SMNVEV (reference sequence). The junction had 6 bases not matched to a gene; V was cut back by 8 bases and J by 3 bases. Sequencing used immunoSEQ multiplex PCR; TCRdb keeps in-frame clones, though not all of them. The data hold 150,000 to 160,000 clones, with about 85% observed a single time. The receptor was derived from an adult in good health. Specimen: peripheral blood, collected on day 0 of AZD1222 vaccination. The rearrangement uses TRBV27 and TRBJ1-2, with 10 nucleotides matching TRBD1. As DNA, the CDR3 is TGTGCCAGCGGAGGACAGGGGGAATACTATGGCTACACCTTC. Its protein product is CASGGQGEYYGYTF.